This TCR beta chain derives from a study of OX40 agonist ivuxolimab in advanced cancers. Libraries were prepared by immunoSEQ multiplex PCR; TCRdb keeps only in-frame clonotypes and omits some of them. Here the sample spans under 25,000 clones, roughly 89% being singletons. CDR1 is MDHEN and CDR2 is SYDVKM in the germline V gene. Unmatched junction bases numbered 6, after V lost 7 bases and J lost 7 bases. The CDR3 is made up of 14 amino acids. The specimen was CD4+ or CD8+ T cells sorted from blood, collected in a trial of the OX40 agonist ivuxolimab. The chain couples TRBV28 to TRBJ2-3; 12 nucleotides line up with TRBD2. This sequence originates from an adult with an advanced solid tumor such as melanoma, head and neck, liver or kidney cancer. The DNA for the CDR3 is TGTGCCAGCAAGACTAGCGGGAGTGTACATACGCAGTATTTT. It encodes CASKTSGSVHTQYF. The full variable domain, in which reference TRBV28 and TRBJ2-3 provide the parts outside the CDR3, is DVKVTQSSRYLVKRTGEKVFLECVQDMDHENMFWYRQDPGLGLRLIYFSYDVKMKEKGDIPEGYSVSREKKERFSLILESASTNQTSMYLCASKTSGSVHTQYFGPGTRLTVL.